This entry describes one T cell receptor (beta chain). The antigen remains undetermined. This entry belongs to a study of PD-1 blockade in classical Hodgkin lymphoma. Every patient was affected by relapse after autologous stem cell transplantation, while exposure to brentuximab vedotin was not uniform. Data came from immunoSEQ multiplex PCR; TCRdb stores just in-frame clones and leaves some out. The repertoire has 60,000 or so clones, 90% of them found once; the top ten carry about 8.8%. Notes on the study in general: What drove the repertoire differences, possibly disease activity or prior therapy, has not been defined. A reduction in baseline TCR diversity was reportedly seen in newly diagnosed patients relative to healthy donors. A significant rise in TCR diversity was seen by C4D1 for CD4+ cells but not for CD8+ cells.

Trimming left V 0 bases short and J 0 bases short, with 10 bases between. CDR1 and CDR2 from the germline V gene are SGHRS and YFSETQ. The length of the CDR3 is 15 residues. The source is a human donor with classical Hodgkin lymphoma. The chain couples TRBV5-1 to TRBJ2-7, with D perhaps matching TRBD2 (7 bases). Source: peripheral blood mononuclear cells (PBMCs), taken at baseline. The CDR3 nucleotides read TGCGCCAGCAGCTTGGAGGGGGGGGCCTCCTACGAGCAGTACTTC. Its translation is CASSLEGGASYEQYF. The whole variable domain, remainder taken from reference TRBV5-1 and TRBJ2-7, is KAGVTQTPRYLIKTRGQQVTLSCSPISGHRSVSWYQQTPGQGLQFLFEYFSETQRNKGNFPGRFSGRQFSNSRSEMNVSTLELGDSALYLCASSLEGGASYEQYFGPGTRLTVT.